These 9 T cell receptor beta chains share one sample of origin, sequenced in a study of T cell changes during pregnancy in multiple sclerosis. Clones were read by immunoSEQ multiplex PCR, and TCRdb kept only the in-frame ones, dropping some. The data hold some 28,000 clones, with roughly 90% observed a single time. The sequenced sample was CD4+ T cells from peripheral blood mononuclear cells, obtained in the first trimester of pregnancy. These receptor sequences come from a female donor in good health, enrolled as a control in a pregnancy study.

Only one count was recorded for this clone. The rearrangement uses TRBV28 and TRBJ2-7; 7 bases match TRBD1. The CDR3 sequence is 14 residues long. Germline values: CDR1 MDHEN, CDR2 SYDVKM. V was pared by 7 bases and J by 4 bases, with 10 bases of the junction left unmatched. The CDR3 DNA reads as TGTGCCAGCATGGGGTCCAGGGGGTGGTACGAGCAGTACTTC. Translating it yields CASMGSRGWYEQYF.

The CDR3 bases are TGTGCCAGCAGCTTAGGAGGGTTCACCGGGGAGCTGTTTTTT. Its protein product is CASSLGGFTGELFF. J is TRBJ2-2 and V is TRBV7-2, with D maybe TRBD2 (5 bases). V dropped 1 base and J dropped 4 bases, with 7 bases sitting between them. The germline V gene has CDR1 SGHTA and CDR2 FQGNSA. CDR3 length equals 14 residues. Filled out from reference TRBV7-2 and TRBJ2-2, the complete variable domain reads GAGVSQSPSNKVTEKGKDVELRCDPISGHTALYWYRQSLGQGLEFLIYFQGNSAPDKSGLPSDRFSAERTGGSVSTLTIQRTQQEDSAVYLCASSLGGFTGELFFGEGSRLTVL.

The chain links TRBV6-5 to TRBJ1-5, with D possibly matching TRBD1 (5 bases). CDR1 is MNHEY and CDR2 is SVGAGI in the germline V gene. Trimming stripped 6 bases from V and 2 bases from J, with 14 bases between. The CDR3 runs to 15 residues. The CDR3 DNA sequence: TGTGCCAGCAGAGCCGGACACGCCGGCAATCAGCCCCAGCATTTT. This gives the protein CASRAGHAGNQPQHF.

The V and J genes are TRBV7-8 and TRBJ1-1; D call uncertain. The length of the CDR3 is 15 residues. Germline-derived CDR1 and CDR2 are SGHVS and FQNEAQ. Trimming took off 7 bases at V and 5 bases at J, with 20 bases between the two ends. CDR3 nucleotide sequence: TGTGCCAGCACCGCGCGGCGCGCCCCGGGGACTGAAGCTTTCTTT. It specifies CASTARRAPGTEAFF.

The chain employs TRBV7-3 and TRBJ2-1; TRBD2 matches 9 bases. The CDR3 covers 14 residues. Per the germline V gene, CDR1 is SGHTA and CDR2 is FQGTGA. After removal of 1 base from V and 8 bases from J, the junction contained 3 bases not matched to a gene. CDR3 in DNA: TGTGCCAGCAGCTTAATGGCTAGCGGGGATGAGCAGTTCTTC. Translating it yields CASSLMASGDEQFF. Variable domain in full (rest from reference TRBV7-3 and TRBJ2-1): GAGVSQTPSNKVTEKGKYVELRCDPISGHTALYWYRQSLGQGPEFLIYFQGTGAADDSGLPNDRFFAVRPEGSVSTLKIQRTERGDSAVYLCASSLMASGDEQFFGPGTRLTVL.

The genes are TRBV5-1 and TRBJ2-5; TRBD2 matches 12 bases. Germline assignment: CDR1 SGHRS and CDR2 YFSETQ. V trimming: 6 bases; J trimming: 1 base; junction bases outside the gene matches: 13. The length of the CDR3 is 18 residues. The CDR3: CASTPRLAGVRSQETQYF. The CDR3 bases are TGCGCCAGCACCCCCCGACTAGCGGGAGTACGGTCCCAAGAGACCCAGTACTTC.

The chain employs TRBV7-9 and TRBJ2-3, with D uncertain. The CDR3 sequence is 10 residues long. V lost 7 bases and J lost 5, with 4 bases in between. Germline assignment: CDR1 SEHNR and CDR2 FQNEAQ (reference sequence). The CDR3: CASNGDTQYF. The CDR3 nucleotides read TGTGCCAGCAACGGAGATACGCAGTATTTT.

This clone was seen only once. The CDR3 here is CASSFSTSGETQYF. CDR3 bases: TGTGCCAGCAGTTTCTCGACTAGCGGGGAGACCCAGTACTTC. The V and J genes are TRBV27 and TRBJ2-5, with 10 nucleotides matching TRBD2. V shed 3 bases, J shed 5 bases, and the junction held 3 bases outside the gene matches. Germline V gives CDR1 MNHEY, CDR2 SMNVEV (reference sequence). There are 14 residues in the CDR3.

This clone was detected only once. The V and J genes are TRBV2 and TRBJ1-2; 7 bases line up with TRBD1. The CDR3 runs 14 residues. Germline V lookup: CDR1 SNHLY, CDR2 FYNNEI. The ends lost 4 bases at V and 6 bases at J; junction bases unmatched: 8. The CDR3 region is CASSADRAVDGYTF. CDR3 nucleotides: TGTGCCAGCAGTGCCGACAGGGCGGTCGATGGCTACACCTTC.